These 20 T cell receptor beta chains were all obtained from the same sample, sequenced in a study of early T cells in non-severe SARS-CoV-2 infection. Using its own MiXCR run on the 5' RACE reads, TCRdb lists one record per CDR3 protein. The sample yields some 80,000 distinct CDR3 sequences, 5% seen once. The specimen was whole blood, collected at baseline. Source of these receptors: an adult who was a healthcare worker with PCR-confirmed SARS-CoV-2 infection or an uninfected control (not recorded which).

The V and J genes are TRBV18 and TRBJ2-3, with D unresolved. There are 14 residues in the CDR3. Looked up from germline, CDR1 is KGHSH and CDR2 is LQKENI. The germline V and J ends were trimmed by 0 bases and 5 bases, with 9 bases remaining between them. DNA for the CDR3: TGTGCCAGCTCACCACCGGGGATACGAGATACGCAGTATTTT. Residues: CASSPPGIRDTQYF.

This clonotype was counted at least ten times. This CDR3 reads CSATPPGLAGGFNYEQYF. The CDR3 DNA reads as TGCAGTGCTACCCCCCCGGGACTAGCGGGAGGGTTTAACTACGAGCAGTACTTC. This sequence joins TRBV20-1 and TRBJ2-7, with 16 bases identical to TRBD2. The CDR3 consists of 18 residues. Unmatched junction bases numbered 12, after V lost 4 bases and J lost 3 bases. CDR1 is DFQATT, CDR2 SNEGSKA, per germline (reference sequence).

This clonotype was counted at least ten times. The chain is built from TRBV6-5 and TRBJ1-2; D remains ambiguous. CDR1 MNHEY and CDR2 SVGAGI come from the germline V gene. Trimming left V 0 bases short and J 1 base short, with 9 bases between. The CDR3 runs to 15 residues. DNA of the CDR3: TGTGCCAGCAGTTACTCAGGCAGATTTAACTATGGCTACACCTTC. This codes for CASSYSGRFNYGYTF.

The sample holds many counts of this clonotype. CDR3 sequence reads: CSARVQGGQPQHF. The CDR3 coding sequence is TGCAGTGCTAGAGTACAGGGGGGCCAGCCCCAGCATTTT. This rearrangement joins TRBV20-1 to TRBJ1-5, with 8 bases matching TRBD1. The CDR3 is 13 residues long. The germline V gene has CDR1 DFQATT and CDR2 SNEGSKA (reference sequence). The trim removed 1 base at V and 7 bases at J, leaving 3 bases unmatched.

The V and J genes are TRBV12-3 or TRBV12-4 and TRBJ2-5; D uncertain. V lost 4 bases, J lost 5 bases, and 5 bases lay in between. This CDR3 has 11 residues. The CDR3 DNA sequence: TGTGCCAGCAGTTCATCCGAGACCCAGTACTTC. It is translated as CASSSSETQYF.

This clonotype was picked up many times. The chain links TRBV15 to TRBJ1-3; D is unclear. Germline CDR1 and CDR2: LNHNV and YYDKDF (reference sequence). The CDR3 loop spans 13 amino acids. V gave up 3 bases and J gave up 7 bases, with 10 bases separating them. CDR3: CATSRLTGNTIYF. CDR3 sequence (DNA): TGTGCCACCAGCAGGCTAACGGGGAACACCATATATTTT.

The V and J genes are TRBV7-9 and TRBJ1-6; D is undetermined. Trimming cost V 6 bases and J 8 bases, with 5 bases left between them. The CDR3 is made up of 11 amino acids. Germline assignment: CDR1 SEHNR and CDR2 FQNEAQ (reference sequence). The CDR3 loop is CASRGDSPLHF. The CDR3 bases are TGTGCCAGCAGGGGAGATTCACCCCTCCACTTT.

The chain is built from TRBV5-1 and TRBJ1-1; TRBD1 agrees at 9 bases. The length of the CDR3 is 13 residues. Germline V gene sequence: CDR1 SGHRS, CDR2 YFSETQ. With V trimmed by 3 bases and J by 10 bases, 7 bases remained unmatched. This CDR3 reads CASSSGQGRGAFF. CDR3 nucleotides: TGCGCCAGCAGCTCCGGACAGGGGAGAGGAGCTTTCTTT.

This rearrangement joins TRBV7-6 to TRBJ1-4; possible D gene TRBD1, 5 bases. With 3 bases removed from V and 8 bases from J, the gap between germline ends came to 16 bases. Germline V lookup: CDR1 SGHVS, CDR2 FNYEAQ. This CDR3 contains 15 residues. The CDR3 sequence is CASSLGVTVNEKLFF. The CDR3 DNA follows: TGTGCCAGCAGCTTGGGGGTTACGGTCAACGAAAAACTGTTTTTT.

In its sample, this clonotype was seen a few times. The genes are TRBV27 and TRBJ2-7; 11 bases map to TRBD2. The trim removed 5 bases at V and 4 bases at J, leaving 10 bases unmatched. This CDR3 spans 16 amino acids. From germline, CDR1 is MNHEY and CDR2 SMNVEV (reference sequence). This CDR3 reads CASSATSGKESYEQYF. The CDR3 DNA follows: TGTGCCAGCAGTGCGACTAGCGGGAAGGAATCTTACGAGCAGTACTTC.

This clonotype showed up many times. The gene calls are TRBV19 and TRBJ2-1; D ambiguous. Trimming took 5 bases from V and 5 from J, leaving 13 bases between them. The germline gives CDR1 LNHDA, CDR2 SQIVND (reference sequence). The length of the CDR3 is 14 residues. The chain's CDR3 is CASSPWTQDNEQFF. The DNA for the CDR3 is TGTGCCAGTAGTCCCTGGACCCAAGACAATGAGCAGTTCTTC.

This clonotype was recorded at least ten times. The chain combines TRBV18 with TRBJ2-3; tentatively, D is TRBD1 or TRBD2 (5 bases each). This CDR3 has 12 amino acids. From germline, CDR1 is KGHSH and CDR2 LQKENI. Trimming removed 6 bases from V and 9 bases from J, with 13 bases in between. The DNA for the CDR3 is TGTGCCAGCTCTGAGGGACGACGAACGCAGTATTTT. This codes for CASSEGRRTQYF. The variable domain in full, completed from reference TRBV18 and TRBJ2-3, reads NAGVMQNPRHLVRRRGQEARLRCSPMKGHSHVYWYRQLPEEGLKFMVYLQKENIIDESGMPKERFSAEFPKEGPSILRIQQVVRGDSAAYFCASSEGRRTQYFGPGTRLTVL.

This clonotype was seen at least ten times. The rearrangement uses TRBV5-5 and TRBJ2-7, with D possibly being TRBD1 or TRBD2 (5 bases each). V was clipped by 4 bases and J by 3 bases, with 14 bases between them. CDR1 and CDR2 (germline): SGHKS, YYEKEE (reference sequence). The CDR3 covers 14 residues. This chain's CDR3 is CASSPPGRIYEQYF. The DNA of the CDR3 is TGTGCCAGCAGCCCGCCGGGACGGATCTACGAGCAGTACTTC.

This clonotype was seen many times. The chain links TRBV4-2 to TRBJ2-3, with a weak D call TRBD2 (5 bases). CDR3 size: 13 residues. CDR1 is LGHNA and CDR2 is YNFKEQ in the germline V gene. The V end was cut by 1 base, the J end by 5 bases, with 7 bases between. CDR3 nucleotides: TGTGCCAGCAGCCAAGGGGCGGGAGATACGCAGTATTTT. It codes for CASSQGAGDTQYF.

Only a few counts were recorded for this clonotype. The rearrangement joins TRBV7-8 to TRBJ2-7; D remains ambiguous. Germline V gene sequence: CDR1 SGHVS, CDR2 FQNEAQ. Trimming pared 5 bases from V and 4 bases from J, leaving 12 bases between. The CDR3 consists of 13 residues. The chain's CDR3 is CASSPLSLYEQYF. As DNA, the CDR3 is TGTGCCAGCAGCCCTTTATCGTTGTACGAGCAGTACTTC. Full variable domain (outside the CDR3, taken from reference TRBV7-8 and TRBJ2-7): GAGVSQSPRYKVAKRGQDVALRCDPISGHVSLFWYQQALGQGPEFLTYFQNEAQLDKSGLPSDRFFAERPEGSVSTLKIQRTQQEDSAVYLCASSPLSLYEQYFGPGTRLTVT.

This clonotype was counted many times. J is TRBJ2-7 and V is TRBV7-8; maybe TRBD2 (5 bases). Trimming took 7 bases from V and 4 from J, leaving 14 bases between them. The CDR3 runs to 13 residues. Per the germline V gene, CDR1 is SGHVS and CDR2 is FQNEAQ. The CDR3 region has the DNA TGTGCCAGCACCCCGCGGGCCAGGTACGAGCAGTACTTC. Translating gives CASTPRARYEQYF. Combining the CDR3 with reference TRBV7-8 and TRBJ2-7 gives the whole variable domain GAGVSQSPRYKVAKRGQDVALRCDPISGHVSLFWYQQALGQGPEFLTYFQNEAQLDKSGLPSDRFFAERPEGSVSTLKIQRTQQEDSAVYLCASTPRARYEQYFGPGTRLTVT.

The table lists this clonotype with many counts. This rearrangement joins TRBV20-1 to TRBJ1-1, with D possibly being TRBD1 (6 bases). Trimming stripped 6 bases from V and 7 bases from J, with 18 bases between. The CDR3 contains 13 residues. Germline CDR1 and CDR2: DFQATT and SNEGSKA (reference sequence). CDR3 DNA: TGCAGTGCAGAAGAACACAGGGTCGGTGAAGCTTTCTTT. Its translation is CSAEEHRVGEAFF.

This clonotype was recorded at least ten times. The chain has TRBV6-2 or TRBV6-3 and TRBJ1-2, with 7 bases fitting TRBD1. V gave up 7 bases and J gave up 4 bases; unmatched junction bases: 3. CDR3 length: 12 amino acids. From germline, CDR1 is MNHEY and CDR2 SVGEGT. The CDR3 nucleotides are TGTGCCAGCACTCCAGGGGGCTATGGCTACACCTTC. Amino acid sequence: CASTPGGYGYTF.

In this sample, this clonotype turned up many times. CDR3: CASTSGFNNEQFF. DNA of the CDR3: TGTGCCAGCACCTCGGGCTTTAACAATGAGCAGTTCTTC. This rearrangement joins TRBV11-2 to TRBJ2-1, with D unclear. There are 13 residues in the CDR3. Germline V gene data show CDR1 as SGHAT and CDR2 as FQNNGV. V dropped 7 bases and J dropped 5 bases, with 12 bases sitting between them.

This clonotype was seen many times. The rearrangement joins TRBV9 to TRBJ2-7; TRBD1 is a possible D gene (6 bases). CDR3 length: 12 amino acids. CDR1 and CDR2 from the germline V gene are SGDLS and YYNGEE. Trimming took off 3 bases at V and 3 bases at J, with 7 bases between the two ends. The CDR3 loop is CASSEQGYEQYF. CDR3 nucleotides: TGTGCCAGCAGCGAACAGGGCTACGAGCAGTACTTC.